This entry concerns a single T cell receptor (beta chain). Profiling relied on immunoSEQ multiplex PCR, and the TCRdb table lists in-frame clones only, not all of them. The top ten hold approximately 1.6% of the sample, which has roughly 40,000 clones, around 94% seen once. The source of the sample is a study of T cell changes during pregnancy in multiple sclerosis. In germline, CDR1 is MNHEY, CDR2 SMNVEV (reference sequence). The length of the CDR3 is 15 residues. The V and J ends lost 3 bases and 6 bases respectively, with 15 bases between them. The starting material was peripheral blood, obtained in the third trimester of pregnancy. This clonotype originated in a female donor with multiple sclerosis, enrolled in a pregnancy study. The rearrangement joins TRBV27 to TRBJ2-1; weak D call: TRBD2 (5 bases). The DNA for the CDR3 is TGTGCCAGCAGTTTCCTCCCGCTAGGGAGCAATGAGCAGTTCTTC. As protein: CASSFLPLGSNEQFF.